This is a list of T cell receptor beta chains from one sample in a study of blood T cell repertoires in COVID-19. Assay: immunoSEQ multiplex PCR; the TCRdb copy retains only in-frame clones and omits some. In the table there are roughly 140,000 clones, about 88% of which are singletons. The specimen was peripheral blood. These receptors were taken from a human donor in a cohort sampled during active COVID-19. CDR3s include the opening cysteine and the closing phenylalanine or tryptophan. D genes are given only for firm matches. Clone size is stated in some rows and not others, as once, few, many or a class when expanded.

V gene: TRBV28; clone size: few; J gene: TRBJ2-7; D gene: TRBD2; CDR3 protein: CASSFPGTSGKYEQYF; CDR3 DNA: TGTGCCAGCAGTTTCCCTGGGACTAGCGGGAAGTACGAGCAGTACTTC
V gene: TRBV12-3/TRBV12-4; clone size: NA; J gene: TRBJ2-7; D gene: TRBD1; CDR3 protein: CASKRQGVEEQYF; CDR3 DNA: TGTGCCAGCAAGAGGCAGGGGGTCGAAGAGCAGTACTTC
V gene: TRBV27; clone size: NA; J gene: TRBJ1-6; D gene: NA; CDR3 protein: CASSPRLLDNSPLHF; CDR3 DNA: TGTGCCAGCAGTCCAAGACTGCTAGATAATTCACCCCTCCACTTT
V gene: TRBV25-1; clone size: NA; J gene: TRBJ2-1; D gene: NA; CDR3 protein: CASGPAGNNEQFF; CDR3 DNA: TGTGCCAGCGGGCCGGCGGGAAACAATGAGCAGTTCTTC
V gene: TRBV15; clone size: NA; J gene: TRBJ1-6; D gene: NA; CDR3 protein: CATSRDPEVNSPLHF; CDR3 DNA: TGTGCCACCAGCAGAGACCCCGAGGTGAATTCACCCCTCCACTTT
V gene: TRBV30; clone size: once; J gene: TRBJ2-2; D gene: NA; CDR3 protein: CAWSVREAGELFF; CDR3 DNA: TGTGCCTGGAGTGTACGAGAGGCCGGGGAGCTGTTTTTT
V gene: TRBV6-6; clone size: NA; J gene: TRBJ2-1; D gene: TRBD1; CDR3 protein: CASSYTDREGDNEQFF; CDR3 DNA: TGTGCCAGCAGTTACACGGACAGGGAAGGGGACAATGAGCAGTTCTTC
V gene: TRBV28; clone size: NA; J gene: TRBJ2-5; D gene: TRBD2; CDR3 protein: CASSWEGETQYF; CDR3 DNA: TGTGCCAGCTCCTGGGAGGGGGAGACCCAGTACTTC
V gene: TRBV5-4; clone size: NA; J gene: TRBJ1-2; D gene: NA; CDR3 protein: CASSSLGGNYGYTF; CDR3 DNA: TGTGCCAGCAGCTCTTTGGGGGGTAACTATGGCTACACCTTC
V gene: TRBV30; clone size: NA; J gene: TRBJ2-7; D gene: TRBD2; CDR3 protein: CAWSQTSGRDLSYEQYF; CDR3 DNA: TGTGCCTGGAGCCAGACTAGCGGGAGAGACCTATCCTACGAGCAGTACTTC
V gene: TRBV5-5; clone size: NA; J gene: TRBJ2-2; D gene: NA; CDR3 protein: CASSLEGVTGELFF; CDR3 DNA: TGTGCCAGCAGCTTGGAGGGGGTCACCGGGGAGCTGTTTTTT
V gene: TRBV28; clone size: NA; J gene: TRBJ2-5; D gene: TRBD2; CDR3 protein: CASFSTSGRIVGGETQYF; CDR3 DNA: TGTGCCAGCTTCTCAACTAGCGGGAGAATAGTGGGCGGAGAGACCCAGTACTTC
V gene: TRBV20-1; clone size: NA; J gene: TRBJ1-1; D gene: NA; CDR3 protein: CSASLMAPEAFF; CDR3 DNA: TGCAGTGCTAGTTTGATGGCCCCTGAAGCTTTCTTT
V gene: TRBV28; clone size: NA; J gene: TRBJ2-5; D gene: NA; CDR3 protein: CASSPQRQETQYF; CDR3 DNA: TGTGCCAGCAGCCCCCAGAGGCAGGAGACCCAGTACTTC
V gene: TRBV28; clone size: NA; J gene: TRBJ1-2; D gene: TRBD1; CDR3 protein: CASSSQGARNYGYTF; CDR3 DNA: TGTGCCAGCAGTTCACAGGGGGCTCGGAACTATGGCTACACCTTC
V gene: TRBV7-9; clone size: NA; J gene: TRBJ1-3; D gene: NA; CDR3 protein: CASSSRGSGNTIYF; CDR3 DNA: TGTGCCAGCAGCTCCAGGGGCTCTGGAAACACCATATATTTT
V gene: TRBV2; clone size: once; J gene: TRBJ1-2; D gene: NA; CDR3 protein: CASSAGQTSGGYTF; CDR3 DNA: TGTGCCAGCAGCGCGGGGCAGACCTCTGGTGGCTACACCTTC
V gene: TRBV3-1/TRBV3-2; clone size: NA; J gene: TRBJ2-3; D gene: NA; CDR3 protein: CASSQGPRVTDTQYF; CDR3 DNA: TGTGCCAGCAGCCAAGGTCCCAGGGTCACAGATACGCAGTATTTT
V gene: TRBV6-1; clone size: NA; J gene: TRBJ2-1; D gene: NA; CDR3 protein: CASSEVGGPFNEQFF; CDR3 DNA: TGTGCCAGCAGTGAAGTAGGAGGCCCTTTCAATGAGCAGTTCTTC
V gene: TRBV7-9; clone size: NA; J gene: TRBJ2-5; D gene: TRBD1; CDR3 protein: CASSFRTGQGQETQYF; CDR3 DNA: TGTGCCAGCAGCTTTCGGACAGGGCAGGGGCAAGAGACCCAGTACTTC
V gene: TRBV25-1; clone size: few; J gene: TRBJ1-4; D gene: NA; CDR3 protein: CASSEYSEKLFF; CDR3 DNA: TGTGCCAGCAGTGAATATAGCGAAAAACTGTTTTTT
V gene: TRBV9; clone size: NA; J gene: TRBJ1-4; D gene: NA; CDR3 protein: CASSVRQGPEKLFF; CDR3 DNA: TGTGCCAGCAGCGTGCGCCAGGGCCCCGAAAAACTGTTTTTT
V gene: TRBV28; clone size: NA; J gene: TRBJ2-7; D gene: TRBD1; CDR3 protein: CASSLFQGARGDEQYF; CDR3 DNA: TGTGCCAGCAGTTTATTCCAGGGGGCCCGAGGGGATGAGCAGTACTTC
V gene: TRBV18; clone size: NA; J gene: TRBJ2-7; D gene: NA; CDR3 protein: CASSPEAEISYEQYF; CDR3 DNA: TGTGCCAGCTCACCGGAGGCCGAGATCTCCTACGAGCAGTACTTC
V gene: TRBV16; clone size: NA; J gene: TRBJ2-1; D gene: TRBD2; CDR3 protein: CASSQPGGPFEQFF; CDR3 DNA: TGTGCCAGCAGCCAACCGGGGGGACCTTTCGAGCAGTTCTTC
V gene: TRBV11-2; clone size: NA; J gene: TRBJ2-1; D gene: NA; CDR3 protein: CASSFRAGSWDEQFF; CDR3 DNA: TGTGCCAGCAGCTTTAGGGCGGGGAGTTGGGATGAGCAGTTCTTC
V gene: TRBV28; clone size: once; J gene: TRBJ2-5; D gene: NA; CDR3 protein: CASRAETQYF; CDR3 DNA: TGTGCCAGCAGGGCTGAGACCCAGTACTTC
V gene: TRBV28; clone size: NA; J gene: TRBJ1-5; D gene: TRBD1; CDR3 protein: CASRRTGEGSNQPQHF; CDR3 DNA: TGTGCCAGCAGACGGACAGGCGAGGGTAGCAATCAGCCCCAGCATTTT
V gene: TRBV29-1; clone size: NA; J gene: TRBJ1-3; D gene: NA; CDR3 protein: CSVRSARNTIYF; CDR3 DNA: TGCAGCGTTCGTAGTGCGCGAAACACCATATATTTT
V gene: TRBV29-1; clone size: NA; J gene: TRBJ2-1; D gene: NA; CDR3 protein: CSAAGSYNEQFF; CDR3 DNA: TGCAGCGCGGCAGGCTCCTACAATGAGCAGTTCTTC
V gene: TRBV15; clone size: NA; J gene: TRBJ2-1; D gene: NA; CDR3 protein: CATSPTLANEQFF; CDR3 DNA: TGTGCCACCAGCCCCACCCTGGCTAATGAGCAGTTCTTC
V gene: TRBV7-3; clone size: NA; J gene: TRBJ2-2; D gene: TRBD1; CDR3 protein: CASSLFSGQDAGELFF; CDR3 DNA: TGTGCCAGCAGCTTATTCTCAGGACAGGACGCCGGGGAGCTGTTTTTT
V gene: TRBV10-2; clone size: NA; J gene: TRBJ2-5; D gene: TRBD2; CDR3 protein: CASSLERGLGETQYF; CDR3 DNA: TGCGCCAGCAGCCTCGAGCGGGGCCTGGGGGAGACCCAGTACTTC
V gene: TRBV28; clone size: NA; J gene: TRBJ1-1; D gene: TRBD1; CDR3 protein: CASSSDRGLKDTEAFF; CDR3 DNA: TGTGCCAGCAGTTCAGACAGGGGGCTAAAGGACACTGAAGCTTTCTTT
V gene: TRBV15; clone size: NA; J gene: TRBJ2-1; D gene: TRBD2; CDR3 protein: CATSRVPSGRLNEQFF; CDR3 DNA: TGTGCCACCAGCAGAGTGCCTAGCGGGAGATTAAATGAGCAGTTCTTC
V gene: TRBV11-2; clone size: NA; J gene: TRBJ2-5; D gene: TRBD2; CDR3 protein: CASSPGTSGGALETQYF; CDR3 DNA: TGTGCCAGCAGCCCCGGGACTAGCGGGGGGGCCCTAGAGACCCAGTACTTC
V gene: TRBV27; clone size: NA; J gene: TRBJ1-6; D gene: NA; CDR3 protein: CASSRTGLNSPLHF; CDR3 DNA: TGTGCCAGCAGCCGTACAGGGTTAAATTCACCCCTCCACTTT
V gene: TRBV18; clone size: NA; J gene: TRBJ1-3; D gene: NA; CDR3 protein: CASSPPGYSGNTIYF; CDR3 DNA: TGTGCCAGCTCACCCCCAGGTTACTCTGGAAACACCATATATTTT
V gene: TRBV5-1; clone size: NA; J gene: TRBJ2-1; D gene: TRBD1; CDR3 protein: CASSGQGAGNEQFF; CDR3 DNA: TGCGCCAGCAGCGGACAGGGGGCCGGCAATGAGCAGTTCTTC
V gene: TRBV27; clone size: once; J gene: TRBJ1-5; D gene: TRBD1; CDR3 protein: CASADRGGNQPQHF; CDR3 DNA: TGTGCCAGCGCCGACAGGGGCGGCAATCAGCCCCAGCATTTT
V gene: TRBV10-3; clone size: NA; J gene: TRBJ2-7; D gene: NA; CDR3 protein: CAISEGGNDEQYF; CDR3 DNA: TGTGCCATCAGTGAGGGAGGGAATGACGAGCAGTACTTC
V gene: TRBV18; clone size: NA; J gene: TRBJ1-1; D gene: NA; CDR3 protein: CASSPGRGTEAFF; CDR3 DNA: TGTGCCAGCTCACCCGGGAGGGGGACTGAAGCTTTCTTT
V gene: TRBV2; clone size: NA; J gene: TRBJ2-1; D gene: TRBD2; CDR3 protein: CASTRGLARGVQNEQFF; CDR3 DNA: TGTGCCAGCACCCGGGGACTAGCGAGGGGGGTACAAAATGAGCAGTTCTTC
V gene: TRBV21-1; clone size: NA; J gene: TRBJ2-7; D gene: NA; CDR3 protein: CASSGDRYHEQYF; CDR3 DNA: TGTGCCAGCAGCGGGGACAGGTACCACGAGCAGTACTTC